This T cell receptor beta chain was identified in a study of Ad26.COV2.S vaccination and SARS-CoV-2 variants. The treatment: over 15 received Ad26.COV2.S at low or high dose, single or two shots; roughly five received placebo; per-sample allocation not given. Repertoires come from day 63 after the first vaccine or placebo injection. Profiling relied on immunoSEQ multiplex PCR, and the TCRdb table lists in-frame clones only, not all of them. This sample has under 300,000 clones, with roughly 89% found just once. The CDR3 has 14 residues. V lost 5 bases, J lost 6 bases, and 13 bases lay in between. Germline CDR1 reads SGHDN; CDR2 reads FVKESK.

The rearrangement links TRBV14 to TRBJ2-2; a weak D match, TRBD1 (5 bases). The TCR sequence derives from a person between 18 and 60 years old who received the Ad26.COV2.S COVID-19 vaccine or a placebo. Sample: peripheral blood, taken in a trial of Ad26.COV2.S vaccine versus placebo. The CDR3 bases are TGTGCCAGCAGCTTACCAGGGCTTCCCGGGGAGCTGTTTTTT. Its translation is CASSLPGLPGELFF.